The sequence of this T cell receptor beta chain was determined in a study of blood T cell repertoires in COVID-19. In the study overall: Samples came from the United States, Italy and Spain, spanning acute and convalescent COVID-19. Sources were T cells, B-cell-depleted T cells, or PBMCs; the material itself was cDNA or gDNA.

Assay: immunoSEQ multiplex PCR; the TCRdb copy retains only in-frame clones and omits some. Altogether roughly 46,000 clones are present, about 84% being singletons, with the ten largest covering just over 8.5%. Deletions cut 4 bases from V and 4 bases from J, with 13 bases between. CDR3 length equals 15 residues. Germline V gives CDR1 MNHEY, CDR2 SMNVEV (reference sequence). The clonotype was recovered from a man aged 60 to 75 with acute or convalescent COVID-19. The chain couples TRBV27 to TRBJ1-4, with D possibly being TRBD1 (6 bases). The sample comprised peripheral blood. The DNA of the CDR3 is TGTGCCAGCAGTTCCCGGGGGGCGGGTAATGAAAAACTGTTTTTT. It encodes CASSSRGAGNEKLFF.